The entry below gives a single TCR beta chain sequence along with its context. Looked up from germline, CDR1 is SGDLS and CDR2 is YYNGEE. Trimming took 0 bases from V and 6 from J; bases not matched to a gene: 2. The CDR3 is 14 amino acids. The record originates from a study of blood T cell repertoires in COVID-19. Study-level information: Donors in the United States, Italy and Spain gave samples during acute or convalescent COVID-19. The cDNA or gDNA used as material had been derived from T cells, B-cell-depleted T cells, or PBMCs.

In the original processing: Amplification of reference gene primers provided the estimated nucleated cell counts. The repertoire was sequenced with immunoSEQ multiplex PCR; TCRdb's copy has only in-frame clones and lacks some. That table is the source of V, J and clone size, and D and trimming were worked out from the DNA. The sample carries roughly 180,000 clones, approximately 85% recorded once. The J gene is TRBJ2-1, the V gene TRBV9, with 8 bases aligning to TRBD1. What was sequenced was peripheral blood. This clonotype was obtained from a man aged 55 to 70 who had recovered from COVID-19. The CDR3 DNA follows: TGTGCCAGCAGCGTAGCGGGACAGGTCAATGAGCAGTTCTTC. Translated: CASSVAGQVNEQFF.